The next 20 T cell receptor beta chains were all read from a single sample in a study of blood T cell repertoires in COVID-19. The method was immunoSEQ multiplex PCR; TCRdb's version includes in-frame clones alone and lacks a portion of them. The data hold 380,000 or so clones, with 70% to 90% observed a single time. Sequenced input: PBMCs or T cells enriched from blood (not recorded which). All receptors come from a woman between 25 and 40 years old with acute COVID-19.

The chain carries TRBV3-1 (or the pseudogene TRBV3-2) and TRBJ2-1; 7 positions agree with TRBD2. Looked up from germline, CDR1 is LGHDT and CDR2 is YNNKEL (reference sequence). V lost 4 bases, J lost 4 bases, and 4 bases stayed unmatched. The CDR3 sequence is 14 residues long. Written as DNA, the CDR3 is TGTGCCAGCAGCCCGCTAGCGGTTTACAATGAGCAGTTCTTC. It specifies CASSPLAVYNEQFF.

V is TRBV18 and J is TRBJ2-1; weak D call: TRBD1 (6 bases). The CDR3 length is 16 residues. V shed 3 bases and J shed 4 bases, with 16 bases lying between them. Germline-derived CDR1 and CDR2 are KGHSH and LQKENI. For the CDR3, the DNA is TGTGCCAGCTCACCGATGAAAGGACAGTTATACAATGAGCAGTTCTTC. Translation gives CASSPMKGQLYNEQFF.

The V gene is TRBV6-5, the J gene TRBJ1-1; 12 bases match TRBD1. CDR3 length: 14 amino acids. The germline gives CDR1 MNHEY, CDR2 SVGAGI. V trimming: 6 bases; J trimming: 7 bases; junction bases outside the gene matches: 6. CDR3 DNA sequence: TGTGCCAGCAGCCGGGACAGGGGGCAAGGTGAAGCTTTCTTT. It is translated as CASSRDRGQGEAFF.

This rearrangement joins TRBV6-2 or TRBV6-3 to TRBJ1-6, with D perhaps matching TRBD1 (6 bases). There are 12 residues in the CDR3. Looked up from germline, CDR1 is MNHEY and CDR2 is SVGEGT. The V end lost 5 bases, the J end lost 9 bases, and 8 bases lay between the germline ends. The CDR3 nucleotides read TGTGCCAGCAGTAACAGGGTTTCACCCCTCCACTTT. It encodes CASSNRVSPLHF.

The rearrangement uses TRBV30 and TRBJ1-6; 10 nucleotides match TRBD1. The CDR3 has 15 residues. The germline gives CDR1 GTSNPN, CDR2 SVGIG (reference sequence). The ends lost 1 base at V and 9 bases at J; junction bases unmatched: 6. CDR3 in DNA: TGTGCCTGGAGTGCTATGACAGGGGGCAGTTCACCCCTCCACTTT. Translating gives CAWSAMTGGSSPLHF.

This chain joins TRBV6-2 or TRBV6-3 and TRBJ1-2; a possible D gene is TRBD1 (6 bases). V lost 6 bases and J 3 bases, leaving 14 bases between the germline ends. The CDR3 length is 14 residues. Germline loops: CDR1 MNHEY, CDR2 SVGEGT. This CDR3 is CASSLLQGYYGYTF. The CDR3 nucleotides are TGTGCCAGCAGCTTACTACAGGGTTACTATGGCTACACCTTC.

To note about this clone: The same CDR3 is also encoded by other DNA sequences in this sample. The chain links TRBV19 to TRBJ1-3; tentative D call: TRBD1 (5 bases). Deletions cut 3 bases from V and 4 bases from J, with 10 bases between. The germline CDR1 and CDR2 sequences are LNHDA and SQIVND (reference sequence). The CDR3 runs 14 residues. CDR3 DNA sequence: TGTGCCAGTAGTATCGGAGGGGCGGGAAACACCATATATTTT. This gives the protein CASSIGGAGNTIYF.

V and J are TRBV3-1 (or the pseudogene TRBV3-2) and TRBJ1-1; D gene ambiguous. Germline V CDR1 and CDR2: LGHDT, YNNKEL (reference sequence). The CDR3 runs to 16 residues. Trimming took 0 bases from V and 1 from J, leaving 12 bases between them. CDR3 DNA sequence: TGTGCCAGCAGCCAAGATCCAGGAGGCGGGAACACTGAAGCTTTCTTT. It codes for CASSQDPGGGNTEAFF.

The chain joins TRBV3-1 (or the pseudogene TRBV3-2) to TRBJ1-1, with D unclear. The V end lost 0 bases, the J end lost 0 bases, and 14 bases lay between the germline ends. This CDR3 contains 17 residues. The germline V gene encodes CDR1 LGHDT and CDR2 YNNKEL (reference sequence). The CDR3: CASSQDLVERMNTEAFF. Written as DNA, the CDR3 is TGTGCCAGCAGCCAAGATCTTGTGGAGAGAATGAACACTGAAGCTTTCTTT.

The chain combines TRBV19 with TRBJ1-2, with D perhaps matching TRBD1 (6 bases). The CDR3 has 13 amino acids. The germline V gene has CDR1 LNHDA and CDR2 SQIVND (reference sequence). V lost 5 bases and J lost 7, with 14 bases in between. CDR3 amino acids: CASSPQGYGGYTF. In DNA form, the CDR3 reads TGTGCCAGTAGTCCACAGGGTTATGGTGGCTACACCTTC.

This chain uses TRBV5-1 with TRBJ1-3, with D unresolved. CDR3 size: 14 residues. V was clipped by 4 bases and J by 0 bases, with 8 bases between them. The germline gives CDR1 SGHRS, CDR2 YFSETQ. The CDR3: CASSPTISGNTIYF. The CDR3 DNA reads as TGCGCCAGCAGCCCAACAATCTCTGGAAACACCATATATTTT. Using reference TRBV5-1 and TRBJ1-3 for the parts outside the CDR3, the full variable domain is KAGVTQTPRYLIKTRGQQVTLSCSPISGHRSVSWYQQTPGQGLQFLFEYFSETQRNKGNFPGRFSGRQFSNSRSEMNVSTLELGDSALYLCASSPTISGNTIYFGEGSWLTVV.

The V call is TRBV4-3, the J call TRBJ2-3, with 10 bases fitting TRBD2. The length of the CDR3 is 17 residues. The trim removed 0 bases at V and 5 bases at J, leaving 8 bases unmatched. Germline V CDR1 and CDR2: LGHNA, YSLEER. In DNA, the CDR3 is TGCGCCAGCAGCCAAGACCCCAGCGGGGGGGCCAGAGATACGCAGTATTTT. Its translation is CASSQDPSGGARDTQYF.

The chain couples TRBV5-1 to TRBJ2-2; D may be TRBD2 (6 bases). Trimming removed 0 bases at V and 4 bases at J, with 13 bases between. The CDR3 runs 16 residues. Looked up from germline, CDR1 is SGHRS and CDR2 is YFSETQ. The CDR3 nucleotides are TGCGCCAGCAGCTTGGGCGGGGCCACCACCACCGGGGAGCTGTTTTTT. Protein product: CASSLGGATTTGELFF.

The chain has TRBV9 and TRBJ2-3; TRBD2 agrees at 11 bases. The germline V gene has CDR1 SGDLS and CDR2 YYNGEE. The CDR3 totals 20 residues. Trimming removed 3 bases from V and 0 bases from J; junction bases left unmatched: 15. The CDR3: CASSDSGEGLADSSTDTQYF. CDR3 nucleotides: TGTGCCAGCAGCGACTCCGGAGAGGGACTAGCGGACTCTAGCACAGATACGCAGTATTTT.

The chain couples TRBV5-1 to TRBJ2-7; 9 bases fit TRBD1. J lost 3 bases, V lost 2 bases, and 6 bases had no gene match. The germline CDR1 and CDR2 sequences are SGHRS and YFSETQ. There are 15 residues in the CDR3. The CDR3 reads CASSFAGQGRYEQYF. CDR3 sequence (DNA): TGCGCCAGCAGCTTCGCGGGACAGGGCCGCTACGAGCAGTACTTC.

This clone was counted ten times or more. This CDR3 is also generated by other DNA sequences in the sample. The chain joins TRBV20-1 to TRBJ2-5; D not certain. The ends were cut back, 4 bases at V and 1 base at J, with 4 bases in the middle. CDR3 length: 11 amino acids. Per germline, CDR1 DFQATT and CDR2 SNEGSKA (reference sequence). The CDR3 nucleotides read TGCAGTGCTACCTTCCAAGAGACCCAGTACTTC. Protein sequence: CSATFQETQYF.

This clone was found once. This chain uses TRBV3-1 (or the pseudogene TRBV3-2) with TRBJ1-2, with TRBD1 as a possible D gene (5 bases). CDR1 LGHDT and CDR2 YNNKEL come from the germline V gene (reference sequence). The V and J ends lost 0 bases and 7 bases respectively, with 18 bases between them. This CDR3 comprises 16 residues. CDR3 protein: CASSQDRRGFVFGYTF. The DNA for the CDR3 is TGTGCCAGCAGCCAAGATCGTAGGGGATTTGTCTTTGGCTACACCTTC.

The chain carries TRBV5-1 and TRBJ1-1; D not certain. The CDR3 contains 13 residues. Germline CDR1 reads SGHRS; CDR2 reads YFSETQ. With 1 base removed from V and 5 bases from J, the gap between germline ends came to 9 bases. CDR3 sequence: CASSLQAGTEAFF. As DNA, the CDR3 is TGCGCCAGCAGCTTGCAGGCAGGAACTGAAGCTTTCTTT.

This chain uses TRBV28 with TRBJ2-7, with D unclear. V lost 5 bases and J 2 bases, leaving 7 bases between the germline ends. Germline CDR1 and CDR2: MDHEN and SYDVKM. The CDR3 contains 12 residues. The CDR3 reads CASSQYTYEQYF. The CDR3 coding sequence is TGTGCCAGCAGTCAATACACCTACGAGCAGTACTTC. Complete variable domain (other parts from reference TRBV28 and TRBJ2-7): DVKVTQSSRYLVKRTGEKVFLECVQDMDHENMFWYRQDPGLGLRLIYFSYDVKMKEKGDIPEGYSVSREKKERFSLILESASTNQTSMYLCASSQYTYEQYFGPGTRLTVT.

The chain couples TRBV9 to TRBJ2-1, with D perhaps TRBD2 (6 bases). There are 15 residues in the CDR3. From germline, CDR1 is SGDLS and CDR2 YYNGEE. Trimming stripped 0 bases from V and 5 bases from J, with 12 bases between. The CDR3 sequence is CASSVEGLYHNEQFF. In DNA, the CDR3 is TGTGCCAGCAGCGTAGAGGGACTTTACCACAATGAGCAGTTCTTC.